This T cell receptor (beta chain) comes out of a study of T cells in tuberculosis. Germline V CDR1 and CDR2: WNHNN, SYGVQD (reference sequence). With 8 bases clipped from V and 1 base from J, the junction kept 6 bases outside the gene matches. This CDR3 comprises 14 residues. Time point indicated: new active TB diagnosis, blood taken before or within 7 days of starting treatment. Generated by immunoSEQ multiplex PCR, the TCRdb table keeps only in-frame clones and is missing some. The repertoire includes about 33,000 clones, 90% to 95% of them detected once, and under 9% sits in the top ten. The sample was PBMCs, taken at tuberculosis diagnosis. The rearrangement links TRBV10-1 to TRBJ2-7; 9 bases are a match to TRBD1. This receptor was obtained from an adult with tuberculosis. Some clones in this sample may be carry-over from other donors' samples. The CDR3 sequence: CASATGTGSYEQYF. In nucleotides, the CDR3 is TGCGCCAGCGCGACCGGGACAGGGTCCTACGAGCAGTACTTC.